Each of the 17 T cell receptor beta chains below was sequenced from the same sample in a study of cytomegalovirus exposure and HLA in healthy donors. The repertoire was sequenced with immunoSEQ multiplex PCR; TCRdb's copy has only in-frame clones and lacks some. The table records under 75,000 clones, about 97% of them present only once. Sequencing input: PBMCs. Source of these receptors: a woman aged 18-29 years in good health and CMV-seropositive.

The chain joins TRBV5-6 to TRBJ2-3; weak D call: TRBD2 (5 bases). CDR3 size: 19 residues. The V end lost 2 bases, the J end lost 2 bases, and 24 bases lay between the germline ends. CDR1 SGHDT and CDR2 YYEEEE come from the germline V gene. CDR3 protein: CASSFASFLTLDITDTQYF. The DNA of the CDR3 is TGTGCCAGCAGCTTTGCTAGCTTTCTAACCTTAGACATCACAGATACGCAGTATTTT.

CDR3 loop: CASSLRREGEQYF. In DNA, the CDR3 is TGTGCCAGCAGCTTAAGGCGGGAGGGAGAGCAGTACTTC. The rearrangement uses TRBV5-4 and TRBJ2-7; TRBD2 matches at 9 bases. Looked up from germline, CDR1 is SGHNT and CDR2 is YYREEE (reference sequence). The CDR3 spans 13 residues. The junction had 4 bases not matched to a gene; V was cut back by 2 bases and J by 7 bases.

The chain is built from TRBV6-1 and TRBJ1-2; D is unclear. CDR1 and CDR2 from the germline V gene are MNHNS and SASEGT. This CDR3 comprises 11 residues. V was pared by 2 bases and J by 8 bases, with 6 bases between. In nucleotides, the CDR3 is TGTGCCAGCAGTGAAAGGGAGGGCTACACCTTC. Protein: CASSEREGYTF.

The rearrangement uses TRBV11-2 and TRBJ2-5, with no clear D. The CDR3 consists of 16 residues. V was pared by 3 bases and J by 5 bases, with 19 bases between. Germline V gene lookup returns CDR1 SGHAT and CDR2 FQNNGV. CDR3: CASSFAPSVVWETQYF. The DNA for the CDR3 is TGTGCCAGCAGCTTTGCCCCCTCGGTTGTCTGGGAGACCCAGTACTTC.

The rearrangement links TRBV19 to TRBJ2-7, with no clear D. Germline-derived CDR1 and CDR2 are LNHDA and SQIVND (reference sequence). V dropped 3 bases and J dropped 2 bases, with 5 bases sitting between them. This CDR3 spans 12 amino acids. CDR3 sequence reads: CASSIGTYEQYF. The CDR3 nucleotides read TGTGCCAGTAGTATTGGCACCTACGAGCAGTACTTC. Full variable domain (rest looked up from reference TRBV19 and TRBJ2-7): DGGITQSPKYLFRKEGQNVTLSCEQNLNHDAMYWYRQDPGQGLRLIYYSQIVNDFQKGDIAEGYSVSREKKESFPLTVTSAQKNPTAFYLCASSIGTYEQYFGPGTRLTVT.

J is TRBJ1-5 and V is TRBV11-3; D is undetermined. V dropped 1 base and J dropped 7 bases, with 8 bases sitting between them. This CDR3 comprises 13 residues. Germline lookup yields CDR1 SGHNT and CDR2 YENEEA. The CDR3 reads CASSLALKQPQHF. The CDR3 DNA reads as TGTGCCAGCAGCTTAGCCCTAAAACAGCCCCAGCATTTT.

This chain uses TRBV28 with TRBJ1-1; maybe TRBD1 (5 bases). The V end lost 7 bases, the J end lost 7 bases, and 19 bases lay between the germline ends. Per the germline V gene, CDR1 is MDHEN and CDR2 is SYDVKM. The CDR3 covers 14 residues. The DNA for the CDR3 is TGTGCCAGCACTCATCCCGGGACTAGGGTTGAAGCTTTCTTT. It encodes CASTHPGTRVEAFF.

This rearrangement joins TRBV27 to TRBJ2-7, with 8 bases that match TRBD1. From germline, CDR1 is MNHEY and CDR2 SMNVEV (reference sequence). Trimming removed 5 bases from V and 6 bases from J; junction bases left unmatched: 12. The CDR3 runs to 15 residues. CDR3 DNA sequence: TGTGCCAGCAGTCCCCCCCCGGACAGGGTAGGCGAGCAGTACTTC. It codes for CASSPPPDRVGEQYF.

The CDR3 bases are TGTGCCAGCACCACCAGCCCAAGGGGTGAGCAGTTCTTC. Its protein is CASTTSPRGEQFF. This chain connects TRBV27 to TRBJ2-1; tentative D call: TRBD1 (5 bases). The CDR3 has 13 amino acids. V was shortened by 7 bases and J by 9 bases, with 16 bases between the two germline ends. Germline V gives CDR1 MNHEY, CDR2 SMNVEV (reference sequence).

The chain uses TRBV5-1 and TRBJ2-1, with 7 bases aligning to TRBD1. Looked up from germline, CDR1 is SGHRS and CDR2 is YFSETQ. The CDR3 covers 15 residues. The V gene end was trimmed by 4 bases and the J gene end by 4 bases; junction bases not matched to a gene: 8. The CDR3 loop reads CASSRQGLSYNEQFF. CDR3 sequence (DNA): TGCGCCAGCAGCCGACAGGGCCTATCTTACAATGAGCAGTTCTTC.

The chain has TRBV10-3 and TRBJ2-5; a possible D gene is TRBD2 (6 bases). The CDR3 has 14 amino acids. Germline CDR1 ENHRY, CDR2 SYGVKD. Trimming shortened V by 4 bases and J by 3 bases, and 12 bases separated the two germline ends. The CDR3 sequence: CAISADGGKETQYF. CDR3 DNA sequence: TGTGCCATCAGTGCAGATGGAGGGAAAGAGACCCAGTACTTC.

The rearrangement joins TRBV5-1 to TRBJ1-2; D gene uncertain. The CDR3 consists of 12 residues. The germline V gene encodes CDR1 SGHRS and CDR2 YFSETQ. V lost 1 base, J lost 4 bases, and 5 bases lay in between. The CDR3 here is CASSLSGYGYTF. DNA of the CDR3: TGCGCCAGCAGCTTGAGCGGCTATGGCTACACCTTC.

The V and J genes are TRBV19 and TRBJ2-1; D may be TRBD2 (6 bases). Germline values: CDR1 LNHDA, CDR2 SQIVND (reference sequence). The CDR3 spans 14 residues. With 1 base removed from V and 4 bases from J, the gap between germline ends came to 8 bases. The CDR3 here is CASSIGLGYNEQFF. As DNA, the CDR3 is TGTGCCAGTAGTATAGGACTAGGATACAATGAGCAGTTCTTC.

The V call is TRBV4-1, the J call TRBJ2-1; 12 nucleotides align to TRBD1. Per germline, CDR1 MGHRA and CDR2 YSYEKL. The length of the CDR3 is 16 residues. V shed 2 bases and J 7 bases; nucleotides not matched to a gene: 6. CDR3 region: CASSQLGTGGRNEQFF. CDR3 nucleotide sequence: TGCGCCAGCAGCCAACTTGGGACAGGGGGCAGGAATGAGCAGTTCTTC.

The chain recombines TRBV7-9 with TRBJ2-7; 10 positions match TRBD1. Germline CDR1 SEHNR, CDR2 FQNEAQ (reference sequence). This CDR3 is built from 15 residues. V gave up 5 bases and J gave up 2 bases; unmatched junction bases: 6. The CDR3 loop is CASSPRQGATYEQYF. The CDR3 DNA reads TGTGCCAGCAGCCCCAGACAGGGGGCCACCTACGAGCAGTACTTC.

The gene calls are TRBV4-1 and TRBJ1-4; D remains unclear. Per the germline V gene, CDR1 is MGHRA and CDR2 is YSYEKL. The V end was cut by 1 base, the J end by 5 bases, with 11 bases between. The CDR3 is made up of 15 amino acids. The CDR3 protein is CASSQAPRFNEKLFF. The CDR3 region has the DNA TGCGCCAGCAGCCAAGCGCCCAGGTTCAATGAAAAACTGTTTTTT.

The chain recombines TRBV6-1 with TRBJ2-1; the match to TRBD2 covers 10 bases. Trimming at V came to 6 bases and at J to 8 bases, leaving 7 bases not matched to a gene. The length of the CDR3 is 14 residues. Germline V gene lookup returns CDR1 MNHNS and CDR2 SASEGT. The CDR3 protein is CASRKVAGGDEQFF. The CDR3 DNA sequence: TGTGCCAGCAGGAAGGTAGCGGGAGGAGATGAGCAGTTCTTC.